Presented here are 8 T cell receptor beta chains from one specimen sequenced in a study of blood T cell repertoires in COVID-19. Clones were sequenced by immunoSEQ multiplex PCR, and TCRdb holds only the in-frame ones, with some missing. The repertoire holds 65,000 to 85,000 clones, 88% seen once, with about 20% in the top ten. The sample comprised peripheral blood. The receptors were gathered from a human donor in a cohort sampled during active COVID-19.

This clone is labeled medium-sized. The chain recombines TRBV28 with TRBJ1-2; 12 bases align to TRBD1. This CDR3 has 15 residues. V lost 5 bases, J lost 2 bases, and 3 bases stayed unmatched. Germline V lookup: CDR1 MDHEN, CDR2 SYDVKM. CDR3 coding DNA: TGTGCCAGCAGTATTGGGACAGGGGGCAACTATGGCTACACCTTC. This codes for CASSIGTGGNYGYTF.

There are many counts of this clone. The chain is built from TRBV21-1 and TRBJ1-5; the DNA was not used to check the table's D call, TRBD1. TRBV21-1 is reported as a pseudogene. The CDR3 has 16 amino acids. The CDR3 here is CASRNLVRFSNQPQHF. The CDR3 DNA follows: TGTGCCAGCAGGAATCTCGTCAGGTTCAGCAATCAGCCCCAGCATTTT.

The V gene is TRBV5-6, the J gene TRBJ1-5; 8 nucleotides match TRBD1. This CDR3 region has 15 residues. Germline assignment: CDR1 SGHDT and CDR2 YYEEEE. The V and J ends lost 4 bases and 4 bases, in that order; junction bases with no gene match: 7. CDR3 nucleotide sequence: TGTGCCAGCAGCCGTACCGACAGGGGAAATCAGCCCCAGCATTTT. It encodes CASSRTDRGNQPQHF.

V and J are TRBV19 and TRBJ2-3; D might be TRBD2 (6 bases). Germline loops: CDR1 LNHDA, CDR2 SQIVND (reference sequence). This CDR3 is 18 amino acids long. V lost 2 bases and J 2 bases, leaving 20 bases between the germline ends. CDR3 in amino acids: CASSITPLPGLNTDTQYF. The DNA for the CDR3 is TGTGCCAGTAGTATAACCCCTCTCCCGGGACTCAACACAGATACGCAGTATTTT. The variable domain in full, completed from reference TRBV19 and TRBJ2-3, reads DGGITQSPKYLFRKEGQNVTLSCEQNLNHDAMYWYRQDPGQGLRLIYYSQIVNDFQKGDIAEGYSVSREKKESFPLTVTSAQKNPTAFYLCASSITPLPGLNTDTQYFGPGTRLTVL.

The V gene is TRBV3-1 (or the pseudogene TRBV3-2), the J gene TRBJ2-5, with TRBD2 matching over 9 bases. Per germline, CDR1 LGHDT and CDR2 YNNKEL (reference sequence). Unmatched junction bases numbered 9, after V lost 0 bases and J lost 4 bases. This CDR3 is built from 17 residues. The CDR3 reads CASSQDIGRGGRETQYF. The CDR3 nucleotides read TGTGCCAGCAGCCAAGATATCGGGCGGGGGGGCAGAGAGACCCAGTACTTC.

This clone was recorded a few times. The chain links TRBV14 to TRBJ2-5; tentative D call: TRBD2 (5 bases). Trimming took 4 bases from V and 7 from J, leaving 10 bases between them. The CDR3 contains 12 residues. From germline, CDR1 is SGHDN and CDR2 FVKESK. The CDR3 spells CASSPDRGTQYF. CDR3 in DNA: TGTGCCAGCAGCCCGGATCGGGGGACCCAGTACTTC.

The CDR3 DNA is TGTGCCAGCAGCCCTAAACGGACAGCTTCGAACACTGAAGCTTTCTTT. It yields the protein CASSPKRTASNTEAFF. The chain carries TRBV11-2 and TRBJ1-1, with a weak D call TRBD1 (6 bases). This CDR3 is 16 amino acids long. Germline CDR1 SGHAT, CDR2 FQNNGV. The V gene lost 5 bases and the J gene lost 1 base, with 17 bases spanning the gap.

This clone has only a few counts. The chain recombines TRBV6-5 with TRBJ1-3; 10 bases fit TRBD1. Germline trimming cut 6 bases from V and 4 bases from J; bases unmatched to any gene: 6. This CDR3 spans 15 amino acids. Germline CDR1 MNHEY, CDR2 SVGAGI. The CDR3 loop reads CASSRQGARGNTIYF. The CDR3 region has the DNA TGTGCCAGCAGCAGACAGGGGGCGAGAGGAAACACCATATATTTT.